The entry below describes one TCR beta chain. Germline-derived CDR1 and CDR2 are SGHRS and YFSETQ. Germline trimming cut 4 bases from V and 3 bases from J; bases unmatched to any gene: 3. This CDR3 has 13 residues. These data originate in a study of T cell changes during pregnancy in multiple sclerosis. Libraries were prepared by immunoSEQ multiplex PCR; TCRdb keeps only in-frame clonotypes and omits some of them. The data show roughly 75,000 clones, more than 85% seen once. V and J are TRBV5-1 and TRBJ2-5; 7 bases fit TRBD1. The receptor comes from a female donor in good health, enrolled as a control in a pregnancy study. Sample: peripheral blood, taken after pregnancy. Here the CDR3 reads CASSPGTEETQYF. CDR3 coding DNA: TGCGCCAGCAGCCCCGGGACAGAAGAGACCCAGTACTTC.